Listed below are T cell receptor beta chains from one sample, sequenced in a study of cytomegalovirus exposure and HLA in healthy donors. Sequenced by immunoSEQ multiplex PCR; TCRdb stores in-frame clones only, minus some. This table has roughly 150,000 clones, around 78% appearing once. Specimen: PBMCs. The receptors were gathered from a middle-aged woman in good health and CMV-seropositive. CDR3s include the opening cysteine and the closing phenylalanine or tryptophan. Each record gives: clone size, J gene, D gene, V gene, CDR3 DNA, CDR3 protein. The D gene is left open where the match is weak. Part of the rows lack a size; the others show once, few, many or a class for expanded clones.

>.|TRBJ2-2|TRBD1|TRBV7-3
TGTGCCAGCAGCCCGGGACAGGGCTCCGGGGAGCTGTTTTTT
CASSPGQGSGELFF
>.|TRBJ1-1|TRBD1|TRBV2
TGTGCCAGCAGTGAAGCGGAGGGGGCGAACACTGAAGCTTTCTTT
CASSEAEGANTEAFF
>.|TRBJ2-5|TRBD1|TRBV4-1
TGCGCCAGCAGCCGATCGACAGGGGGAGCGCAGTACTTC
CASSRSTGGAQYF
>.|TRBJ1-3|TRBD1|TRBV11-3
TGTGCCAGCAGCTTAGAACAGGGGGCCTCTGGAAACACCATATATTTT
CASSLEQGASGNTIYF
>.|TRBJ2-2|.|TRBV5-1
TGCGCCAGCAGCACCCGGGAGCGGCCGGACACCGGGGAGCTGTTTTTT
CASSTRERPDTGELFF
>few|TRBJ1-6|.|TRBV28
TGTGCCAGCGCACAGCAGTATAATTCACCCCTCCACTTT
CASAQQYNSPLHF
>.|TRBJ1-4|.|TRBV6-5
TGTGCCAGCAGTCAGTCCGCAACTAATGAAAAACTGTTTTTT
CASSQSATNEKLFF
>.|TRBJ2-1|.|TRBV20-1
TGCAGTGCTACGGGGGAAAATGAGCAGTTCTTC
CSATGENEQFF
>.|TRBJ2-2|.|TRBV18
TGTGCCAGCTCACCGACTAGGGGTGACACCGGGGAGCTGTTTTTT
CASSPTRGDTGELFF
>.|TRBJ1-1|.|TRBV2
TGTGCCAGTTCGGGACACCCCAACACTGAAGCTTTCTTT
CASSGHPNTEAFF
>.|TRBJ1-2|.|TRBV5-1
TGCGCCAGCAGCTTGAGGGAGGGCGAGTCGCCTCCCCGCTATGGCTACACCTTC
CASSLREGESPPRYGYTF
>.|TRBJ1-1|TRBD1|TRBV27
TGTGCCAGCAGGACAGGGTTGAACACTGAAGCTTTCTTT
CASRTGLNTEAFF
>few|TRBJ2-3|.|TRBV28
TGTGCCAGCAGCGATAGCGGAAGGGGCTCACACGATACGCAGTATTTT
CASSDSGRGSHDTQYF
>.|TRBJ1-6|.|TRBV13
TGTGCCAGCAGCTTGGGGGCCAGTAATAATTCACCCCTCCACTTT
CASSLGASNNSPLHF
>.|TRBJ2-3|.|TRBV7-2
TGTGCCAGCAGCTTAATAGCGAACGGGATTACAGATACGCAGTATTTT
CASSLIANGITDTQYF
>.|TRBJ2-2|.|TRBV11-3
TGTGCCAGCAGCTTAGGCGTTAACGCGAACACCGGGGAGCTGTTTTTT
CASSLGVNANTGELFF
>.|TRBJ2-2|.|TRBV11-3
TGTGCCAGCAGCTCTGGGCAGTCGAACACCGGGGAGCTGTTTTTT
CASSSGQSNTGELFF
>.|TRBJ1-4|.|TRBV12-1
TGTGCCAGCAGCGCTCAGGGGGCGCAGAGTAATGAAAAACTGTTTTTT
CASSAQGAQSNEKLFF
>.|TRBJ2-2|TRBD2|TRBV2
TGTGCCAGCACGCGTCTGGCGGGAGGGTGGACCGGGGAGCTGTTTTTT
CASTRLAGGWTGELFF
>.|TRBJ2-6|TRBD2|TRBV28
TGTGCCAGCAGTTTGTATAGCGGGAGCTCTGGGGCCAACGTCCTGACTTTC
CASSLYSGSSGANVLTF
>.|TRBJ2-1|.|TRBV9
TGTGCCAGCAGCGGCGGGACCCGCTCCTACAATGAGCAGTTCTTC
CASSGGTRSYNEQFF
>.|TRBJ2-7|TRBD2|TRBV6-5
TGTGCCAGCAGGAGGACTAGCGGCTACGAGCAGTACTTC
CASRRTSGYEQYF
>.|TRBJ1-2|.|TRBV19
TGTGCCAGTTCGAGGACATCGGATGGCTACACCTTC
CASSRTSDGYTF
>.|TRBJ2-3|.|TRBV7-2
TGTGCCAGCAGCTTAGGCCTAGAAATCACAGATACGCAGTATTTT
CASSLGLEITDTQYF
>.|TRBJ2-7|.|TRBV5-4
TGTGCCAGCAGCTTGGGGACAACTCGCTACGAGCAGTACTTC
CASSLGTTRYEQYF
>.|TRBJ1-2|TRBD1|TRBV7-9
TGTGCCAGCAGCTTAGATGGAGGGACAGGGTATGGCTACACCTTC
CASSLDGGTGYGYTF
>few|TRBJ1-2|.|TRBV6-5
TGTGCCAGCAGCCTACAGGGAAACTATGGCTACACCTTC
CASSLQGNYGYTF
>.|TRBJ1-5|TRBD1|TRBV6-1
TGTGCCAGCAAGTTCATTGGACAGGCCAATCAGCCCCAGCATTTT
CASKFIGQANQPQHF
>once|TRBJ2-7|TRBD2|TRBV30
TGTGCCTGGAGTGCCCCGGGACTAGCGGGAGGAATTATCGAGCAGTACTTC
CAWSAPGLAGGIIEQYF
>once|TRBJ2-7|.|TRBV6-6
TGTGCCAGCAAAACGAGTAGTGGCGAGCAGTACTTC
CASKTSSGEQYF
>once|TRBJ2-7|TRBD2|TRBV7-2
TGTGCCAGCAGCTTAGCAGGCGGGAGCTCCTACGAGCAGTACTTC
CASSLAGGSSYEQYF
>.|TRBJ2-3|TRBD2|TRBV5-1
TGCGCCAGCAGCCCAGGACTAGCGGGGGGGATAGATACGCAGTATTTT
CASSPGLAGGIDTQYF
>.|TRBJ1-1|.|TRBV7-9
TGTTCCAGCAGCCTACAGGGAATGAACACTGAAGCTTTCTTT
CSSSLQGMNTEAFF
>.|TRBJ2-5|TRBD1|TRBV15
TGTGCCACCAGCAGAGGGGGACAGGGGAGAGAGACCCAGTACTTC
CATSRGGQGRETQYF
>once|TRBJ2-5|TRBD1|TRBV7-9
TGTGCCAGCAGCCTCGGACAGGGAGGTCCGGAGACCCAGTACTTC
CASSLGQGGPETQYF